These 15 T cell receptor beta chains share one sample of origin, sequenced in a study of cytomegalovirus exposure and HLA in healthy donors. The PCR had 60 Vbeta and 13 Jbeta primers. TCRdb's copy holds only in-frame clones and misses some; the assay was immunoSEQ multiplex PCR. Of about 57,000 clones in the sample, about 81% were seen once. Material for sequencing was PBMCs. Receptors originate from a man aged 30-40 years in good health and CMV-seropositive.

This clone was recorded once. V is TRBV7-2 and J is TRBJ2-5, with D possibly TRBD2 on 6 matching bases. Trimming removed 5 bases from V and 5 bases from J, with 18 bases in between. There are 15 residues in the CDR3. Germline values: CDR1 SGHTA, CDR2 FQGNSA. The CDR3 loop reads CASSPTGVSRETQYF. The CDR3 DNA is TGTGCCAGCAGCCCGACGGGGGTCTCTCGGGAGACCCAGTACTTC. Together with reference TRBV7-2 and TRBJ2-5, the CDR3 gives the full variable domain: GAGVSQSPSNKVTEKGKDVELRCDPISGHTALYWYRQSLGQGLEFLIYFQGNSAPDKSGLPSDRFSAERTGGSVSTLTIQRTQQEDSAVYLCASSPTGVSRETQYFGPGTRLLVL.

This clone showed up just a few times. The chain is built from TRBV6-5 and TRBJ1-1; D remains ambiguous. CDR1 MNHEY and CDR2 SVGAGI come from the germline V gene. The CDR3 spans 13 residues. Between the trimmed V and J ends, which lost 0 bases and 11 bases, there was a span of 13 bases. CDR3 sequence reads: CASSYSRGAGAFF. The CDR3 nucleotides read TGTGCCAGCAGTTACTCGCGGGGAGCAGGCGCTTTCTTT.

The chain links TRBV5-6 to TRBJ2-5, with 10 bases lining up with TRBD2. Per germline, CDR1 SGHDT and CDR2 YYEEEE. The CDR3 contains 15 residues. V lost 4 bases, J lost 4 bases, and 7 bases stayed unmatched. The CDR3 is CASSRPLAGRETQYF. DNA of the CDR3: TGTGCCAGCAGCCGGCCACTAGCGGGGAGAGAGACCCAGTACTTC.

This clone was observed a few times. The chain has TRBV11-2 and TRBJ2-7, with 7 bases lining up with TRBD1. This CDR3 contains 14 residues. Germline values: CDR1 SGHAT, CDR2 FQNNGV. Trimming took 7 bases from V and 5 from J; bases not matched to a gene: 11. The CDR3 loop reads CASKRRGGGDEQYF. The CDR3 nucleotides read TGTGCCAGCAAGCGGCGAGGGGGCGGAGACGAGCAGTACTTC.

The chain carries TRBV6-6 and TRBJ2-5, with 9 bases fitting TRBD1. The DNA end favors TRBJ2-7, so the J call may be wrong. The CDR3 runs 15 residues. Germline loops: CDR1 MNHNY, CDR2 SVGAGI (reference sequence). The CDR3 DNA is TGTGCCAGCAGTTACTTGGGACAGGGAGCCTACGAGCAGTACTTC. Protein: CASSYLGQGAYEQYF.

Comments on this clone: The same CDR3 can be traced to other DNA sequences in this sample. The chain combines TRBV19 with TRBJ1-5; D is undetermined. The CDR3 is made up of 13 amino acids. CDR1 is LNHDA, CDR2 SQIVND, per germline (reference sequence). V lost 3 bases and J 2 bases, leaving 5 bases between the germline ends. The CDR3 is CASSIAGNQPQHF. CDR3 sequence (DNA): TGTGCCAGTAGTATCGCGGGCAATCAGCCCCAGCATTTT.

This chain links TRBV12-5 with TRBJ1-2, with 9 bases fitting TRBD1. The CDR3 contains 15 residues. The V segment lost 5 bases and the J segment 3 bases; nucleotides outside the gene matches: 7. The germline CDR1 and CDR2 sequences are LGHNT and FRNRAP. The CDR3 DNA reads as TGTGCTAGTGGTCCAAACAGGGGGCCGGACTATGGCTACACCTTC. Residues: CASGPNRGPDYGYTF.

CDR3: CASARAALNTEAFF. The CDR3 DNA is TGTGCCAGCGCCAGGGCGGCTCTGAACACTGAAGCTTTCTTT. The genes are TRBV7-8 and TRBJ1-1; tentative D call: TRBD1 (5 bases). The CDR3 contains 14 residues. Trimming pared 8 bases from V and 0 bases from J, leaving 13 bases between. Germline lookup yields CDR1 SGHVS and CDR2 FQNEAQ.

CDR3 loop: CASSLGTGLYTEAFF. CDR3 sequence (DNA): TGTGCCAGCTCACTAGGGACAGGGCTGTACACTGAAGCTTTCTTT. The chain couples TRBV18 to TRBJ1-1; 9 nucleotides match TRBD1. The germline CDR1 and CDR2 sequences are KGHSH and LQKENI. Trimming at V came to 4 bases and at J to 3 bases, leaving 6 bases not matched to a gene. The CDR3 length is 15 residues.

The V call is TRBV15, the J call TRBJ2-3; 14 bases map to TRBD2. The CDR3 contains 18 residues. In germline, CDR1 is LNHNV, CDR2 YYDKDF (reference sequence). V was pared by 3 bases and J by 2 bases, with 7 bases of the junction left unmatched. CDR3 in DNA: TGTGCCACCAGCAGGGGGACTAGCGGGGGATATTACACAGATACGCAGTATTTT. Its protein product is CATSRGTSGGYYTDTQYF.

The CDR3, as DNA: TGTGCCAGCAAGGCGGGGTCTGGGGCCAACGTCCTGACTTTC. It specifies CASKAGSGANVLTF. V usage is TRBV28 and J usage is TRBJ2-6; tentative D call: TRBD2 (6 bases). The CDR3 has 14 residues. CDR1 is MDHEN and CDR2 is SYDVKM in the germline V gene. V was pared by 7 bases and J by 1 base, with 8 bases between.

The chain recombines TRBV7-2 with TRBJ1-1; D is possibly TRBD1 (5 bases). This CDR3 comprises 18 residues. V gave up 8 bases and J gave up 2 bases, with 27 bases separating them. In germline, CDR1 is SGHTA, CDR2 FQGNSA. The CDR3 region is CASRQPGPHKEGNTEAFF. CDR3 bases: TGTGCCAGCCGACAGCCGGGCCCCCATAAGGAGGGAAACACTGAAGCTTTCTTT.

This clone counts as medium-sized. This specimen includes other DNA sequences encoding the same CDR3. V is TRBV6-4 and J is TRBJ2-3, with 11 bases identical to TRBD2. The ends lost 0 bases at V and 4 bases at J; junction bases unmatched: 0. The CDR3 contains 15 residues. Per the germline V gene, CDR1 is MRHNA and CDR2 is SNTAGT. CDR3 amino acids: CASSDSSGGADTQYF. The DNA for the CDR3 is TGTGCCAGCAGTGACTCTAGCGGGGGGGCAGATACGCAGTATTTT.

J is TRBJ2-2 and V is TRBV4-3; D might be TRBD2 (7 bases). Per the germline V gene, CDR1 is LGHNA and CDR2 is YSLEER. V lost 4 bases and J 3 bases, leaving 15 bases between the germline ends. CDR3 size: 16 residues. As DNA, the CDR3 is TGCGCCAGCAGCCTAACCGCGGGGGCCTACACCGGGGAGCTGTTTTTT. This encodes CASSLTAGAYTGELFF.

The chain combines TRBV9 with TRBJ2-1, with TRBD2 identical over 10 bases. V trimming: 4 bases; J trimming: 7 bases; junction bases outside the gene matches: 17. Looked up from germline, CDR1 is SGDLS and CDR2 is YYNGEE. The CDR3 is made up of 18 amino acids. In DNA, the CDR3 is TGTGCCAGCAGCCGTTTAGCGGCTAGCGGGGGACTGGGGAATGAGCAGTTCTTC. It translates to CASSRLAASGGLGNEQFF.